This paragraph covers one T cell receptor beta chain sequence. Its antigen remains unknown. Repertoires were generated with immunoSEQ multiplex PCR, while TCRdb's copy carries only in-frame clones and drops some. The table shows about 1,500 clones, with about 23% occurring only once. CDR3 size: 13 residues. V was pared by 6 bases and J by 0 bases, with 7 bases between. Per germline, CDR1 LNHDA and CDR2 SQIVND (reference sequence). This sample stems from a study of T cells in localized non-small cell lung cancer. Findings and limits, study-wide: A single tumor region was sequenced, leaving heterogeneity possible. Appearing in adjacent lung were a median roughly 60 of the top 100 tumor clones.

This sequence joins TRBV19 and TRBJ2-3; D call uncertain. The specimen comprised lung tumor tissue, sampled before any cancer treatment. This TCR derives from a female donor at least 60 years old with stage II lung adenocarcinoma. This CDR3 is CASSRPSTDTQYF. In DNA, the CDR3 is TGTGCCAGTAGCCGACCGAGCACAGATACGCAGTATTTT.